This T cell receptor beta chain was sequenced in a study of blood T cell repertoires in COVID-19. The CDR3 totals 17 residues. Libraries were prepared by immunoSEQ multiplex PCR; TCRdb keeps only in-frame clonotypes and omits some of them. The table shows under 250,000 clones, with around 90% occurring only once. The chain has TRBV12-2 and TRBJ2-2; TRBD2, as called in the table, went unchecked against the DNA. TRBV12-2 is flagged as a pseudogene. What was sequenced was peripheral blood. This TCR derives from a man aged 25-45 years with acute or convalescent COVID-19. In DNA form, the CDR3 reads TGTGCAACCCAAACGACGGGGCACGCGGGGTGGACCGGGGAGCTGTTTTTT. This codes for CATQTTGHAGWTGELFF.